The clone carrying this T cell receptor (beta chain) was seen many times. Its antigen is unknown. Using its own MiXCR run on the reads, TCRdb lists one record per CDR3 protein. The sample records 490,000 or so distinct CDR3 sequences, roughly 12% being singletons. Trimming took off 1 base at V and 16 bases at J, with 17 bases between the two ends. This CDR3 region has 13 residues. Germline V gene data show CDR1 as SGHAT and CDR2 as FQDESV (reference sequence). The sample is drawn from a study of T cell repertoires in cytomegalovirus infection. The study, taken as a whole, reports: HLA-C-restricted CMV-specific TCR beta clonotypes were dominant in the ex vivo response.

The chain combines TRBV11-1 with TRBJ1-5; D is unclear. The TCR was taken from a human donor in good health (CMV status not recorded). Some clones in this sample may be carry-over from other donors' samples. Source material: PBMCs. The CDR3 region is CASSLEGQARQHF. The CDR3 DNA is TGTGCCAGCAGCTTAGAGGGCCAGGCGAGGCAACATTTT.